This section outlines one T cell receptor beta chain sequence together with its context. Trimming removed 3 bases at V and 7 bases at J, with 18 bases between. Per the germline V gene, CDR1 is LNHDA and CDR2 is SQIVND (reference sequence). The CDR3 is 15 residues long. The data were obtained in a study of OX40 agonist ivuxolimab in advanced cancers. Assay: immunoSEQ multiplex PCR; the TCRdb copy retains only in-frame clones and omits some. The data show about 75,000 clones, with roughly 86% seen just once and roughly 7.3% held by the top ten. Sample: CD4+ or CD8+ T cells sorted from blood, taken in a trial of the OX40 agonist ivuxolimab. The receptor was derived from an adult with an advanced solid tumor such as melanoma, head and neck, liver or kidney cancer. This rearrangement joins TRBV19 to TRBJ1-2; D is ambiguous. The CDR3 is CASSMSFQAVLGYTF. The CDR3 region has the DNA TGTGCCAGTAGTATGAGTTTCCAGGCCGTTCTTGGCTACACCTTC. The complete variable domain, with remaining parts taken from reference TRBV19 and TRBJ1-2, reads DGGITQSPKYLFRKEGQNVTLSCEQNLNHDAMYWYRQDPGQGLRLIYYSQIVNDFQKGDIAEGYSVSREKKESFPLTVTSAQKNPTAFYLCASSMSFQAVLGYTFGSGTRLTVV.